Listed below are T cell receptor beta chains from one sample, sequenced in a study of naive and memory T cell subsets. Via MiXCR, TCRdb re-called the UMI-ligation and nested PCR reads, giving one row per CDR3 protein. The table has approximately 89,000 distinct CDR3 sequences, 7% to 8% seen once. Source material: central memory CD4+ T cells from blood. Source of these receptors: a human donor in good health. The CDR3 runs from the conserved cysteine through the conserved F or W. The D gene is left open where the match is weak. Some rows mark clone size as missing; the rest say once, few, many or name a class of expanded clone.

j_call | v_call | d_call | clone_size | cdr3_aa | cdr3_nt
TRBJ1-2 | TRBV19 | . | many | CASSTGPYGYTF | TGTGCCAGTAGTACAGGTCCCTATGGCTACACCTTC
TRBJ2-2 | TRBV5-4 | . | . | CASSASTRGALEELFF | TGTGCCAGCAGCGCCTCGACTAGAGGAGCGTTGGAGGAGCTGTTTTTT
TRBJ2-2 | TRBV12-3/TRBV12-4 | TRBD1 | . | CASSLDRGPTGELFF | TGTGCCAGCAGTTTGGACAGGGGGCCCACCGGGGAGCTGTTTTTT
TRBJ1-3 | TRBV5-1 | . | . | CASTLGSSGNTIYF | TGCGCCAGCACCTTAGGGAGCTCTGGAAACACCATATATTTT
TRBJ2-1 | TRBV20-1 | . | many | CSARADGTGGYEQFF | TGCAGTGCTAGAGCGGACGGGACCGGTGGGTATGAGCAGTTCTTC
TRBJ1-3 | TRBV7-9 | . | many | CASSLGQTGGNTIYF | TGTGCCAGCAGCCTCGGACAGACGGGTGGAAACACCATATATTTT
TRBJ2-2 | TRBV6-2/TRBV6-3 | TRBD1 | . | CASIWTGANTGELFF | TGTGCCAGCATCTGGACAGGGGCGAACACCGGGGAGCTGTTTTTT
TRBJ2-3 | TRBV7-3 | . | few | CASSHDGNIRYTQYF | TGTGCCAGCAGCCACGACGGGAATATACGGTATACGCAGTATTTT
TRBJ1-1 | TRBV27 | . | many | CARDSSLNTEAFF | TGTGCCAGAGACAGCTCTTTGAACACTGAAGCTTTCTTT
TRBJ2-5 | TRBV18 | . | few | CASSQKLGETQYF | TGTGCCAGCTCACAAAAGCTGGGTGAGACCCAGTACTTC
TRBJ1-6 | TRBV28 | TRBD1 | . | CASGPGLVRDRQVLLHF | TGTGCCAGCGGCCCCGGGCTGGTCCGGGACAGGCAAGTGCTCCTCCACTTT
TRBJ1-4 | TRBV6-6 | . | many | CASTGNRNEKLFF | TGTGCCAGCACAGGGAATCGAAATGAAAAACTGTTTTTT
TRBJ2-1 | TRBV11-1 | . | . | CASSLAGSANPQFF | TGTGCCAGCAGCTTAGCGGGATCCGCCAACCCGCAGTTCTTC
TRBJ2-7 | TRBV10-3 | TRBD1 | many | CATKTGSYEQYF | TGTGCCACCAAGACAGGGTCCTACGAGCAGTACTTC
TRBJ2-1 | TRBV5-4 | . | . | CASSPRDTDNEQFF | TGTGCCAGCAGTCCCCGGGACACAGACAATGAGCAGTTCTTC
TRBJ2-2 | TRBV5-1 | . | . | CASSLGGRLNGELFF | TGCGCCAGCAGCTTGGGGGGGCGATTGAACGGGGAGCTGTTTTTT
TRBJ1-6 | TRBV24-1 | . | many | CATVGKPSPLHF | TGTGCCACCGTCGGGAAACCTTCACCCCTCCACTTT
TRBJ2-7 | TRBV7-2 | . | . | CASSLEAIQYEQYF | TGTGCCAGCAGCTTAGAGGCAATCCAATACGAGCAGTACTTC
TRBJ2-7 | TRBV5-1 | TRBD1 | . | CASSKNRGTYEQYF | TGCGCCAGCAGCAAAAACAGGGGTACCTACGAGCAGTACTTC
TRBJ2-1 | TRBV5-4 | . | many | CASRPTDYNEQFF | TGTGCCAGCAGACCGACTGATTACAATGAGCAGTTCTTC
TRBJ2-4 | TRBV11-3 | . | few | CASSPRIGGNIQYF | TGTGCCAGCAGCCCTAGGATAGGGGGAAACATTCAGTACTTC
TRBJ2-7 | TRBV14 | . | . | CASSQGYSTSSEQYF | TGTGCCAGCAGCCAAGGGTACTCGACTAGTTCCGAGCAGTACTTC
TRBJ1-2 | TRBV12-3/TRBV12-4 | TRBD1 | many | CASSLRDSIYGYTF | TGTGCCAGCAGCCTCAGGGACAGTATCTATGGCTACACCTTC
TRBJ2-1 | TRBV6-5 | . | . | CARLAAEQFF | TGTGCCAGACTAGCCGCTGAGCAGTTCTTC
TRBJ2-7 | TRBV7-2 | . | . | CASSLDGQYYEQYF | TGTGCCAGCAGCTTAGACGGGCAATACTACGAGCAGTACTTC
TRBJ2-1 | TRBV12-3/TRBV12-4 | TRBD1 | few | CASSWTGTKIHSYNEQFF | TGTGCCAGCAGCTGGACAGGGACGAAAATTCACTCCTACAATGAGCAGTTCTTC
TRBJ2-3 | TRBV7-2 | . | many | CASSLMSGARTDTQYF | TGTGCCAGCAGCTTAATGTCAGGGGCCAGGACAGATACGCAGTATTTT
TRBJ2-1 | TRBV7-9 | TRBD2 | many | CASSLSLPSTIAGAYNEQFF | TGTGCCAGCAGCTTATCACTGCCTTCCACGATAGCGGGGGCCTACAATGAGCAGTTCTTC
TRBJ2-5 | TRBV18 | . | many | CASSPHQETQYF | TGTGCCAGCTCACCACATCAGGAGACCCAGTACTTC
TRBJ2-5 | TRBV3-1 | TRBD2 | . | CASSPAGGPKRETQYF | TGTGCCAGCAGCCCAGCGGGAGGGCCTAAAAGGGAGACCCAGTACTTC
TRBJ2-5 | TRBV11-2 | TRBD2 | many | CASSLVLAGTGGETQYF | TGTGCCAGCAGCTTAGTCCTAGCGGGAACGGGAGGGGAGACCCAGTACTTC
TRBJ1-3 | TRBV7-9 | . | many | CASSPQNTIYF | TGTGCCAGCAGCCCGCAGAACACCATATATTTT
TRBJ2-3 | TRBV30 | TRBD1 | . | CAWRGTGGFSVDTQYF | TGTGCCTGGAGAGGGACAGGGGGCTTTAGTGTGGATACGCAGTATTTT